This is a list of T cell receptor beta chains from one sample in a study of T-cell memory formation after mild COVID-19. MiXCR was run by TCRdb on the 5' RACE reads, yielding one entry per CDR3 protein. The table lists 300,000 to 350,000 distinct CDR3 sequences, over 10% of them singletons. The sample taken for sequencing was PBMCs or a T cell subset sorted from them (not recorded which). Source of these receptors: a man between 18 and 29 years old who had mild COVID-19 (a few samples of this study predate the infection). Cell type and time point are not known. Each CDR3 is given with its conserved first and last residue. Fields, in order: CDR3 DNA, CDR3 protein, V gene, J gene, clone size, D gene. D genes are given only for firm matches. The size field is filled for only some rows; it gives once, few, many or a size class.

TGTGCCAGCAGCTTAGGAGGGGGGGCTCAGCCCCAGCATTTT	CASSLGGGAQPQHF	TRBV5-5	TRBJ1-5	-	-
TGTGCCAGCGGGGGGCTAGCGGGGCCCACAGATACGCAGTATTTT	CASGGLAGPTDTQYF	TRBV7-9	TRBJ2-3	-	TRBD2
TGTGCCAGCAGCCCCCGGACTGGCGAGCAGTACTTC	CASSPRTGEQYF	TRBV14	TRBJ2-7	-	-
TGTGCCAGCACCGAAGAGGTATCTCATCAGCCCCAGCATTTT	CASTEEVSHQPQHF	TRBV7-2	TRBJ1-5	many	-
TGCAGCGCCAGTCAACCTGGGGCCAACGTCCTGACTTTC	CSASQPGANVLTF	TRBV29-1	TRBJ2-6	-	-
TGTGCCGGCCGGGGTAGTTCCACTGAAGCTTTCTTT	CAGRGSSTEAFF	TRBV10-3	TRBJ1-1	-	-
TGCGCCAGCAGACCCGGGACAGGTGGGGAGACCCAGTACTTC	CASRPGTGGETQYF	TRBV5-1	TRBJ2-5	many	TRBD1
TGTGCCAGCAGTTACTCGGGGGCAGGGGAGCAGCCCCAGCATTTT	CASSYSGAGEQPQHF	TRBV6-5	TRBJ1-5	few	-
TGTGCCAGCAGAATAGGTTACTCGAATGAGCAGTTCTTC	CASRIGYSNEQFF	TRBV28	TRBJ2-1	-	-
TGTGCCAGCAGAGGGCAGTACAATCAGCCCCAGCATTTT	CASRGQYNQPQHF	TRBV12-3/TRBV12-4	TRBJ1-5	many	-
TGCGCCAGCAGCCCGGGGATGGGGAGGAGCTCCTACAATGAGCAGTTCTTC	CASSPGMGRSSYNEQFF	TRBV5-1	TRBJ2-1	few	-
TGTGCCAGCAGTTCCCGCCTCCGGGGTCAGCCCCAGCATTTT	CASSSRLRGQPQHF	TRBV6-2/TRBV6-3	TRBJ1-5	few	-
TGCGCCAGCAGCTTGTCAGCCGCTTGGGGGTTATCGGGACAGGGGAACACTGAAGCTTTCTTT	CASSLSAAWGLSGQGNTEAFF	TRBV5-1	TRBJ1-1	few	TRBD1
TGTGCCAGCAGTGCGGGACAGGTACCGGAGACCCAGTACTTC	CASSAGQVPETQYF	TRBV12-3/TRBV12-4	TRBJ2-5	-	TRBD1
TGCGCCAGCAGCCAAGATCGGGACAGGGGGTTCTATGGCTACACCTTC	CASSQDRDRGFYGYTF	TRBV4-3	TRBJ1-2	-	TRBD1
TGTGCCAGCAGTTACGGGCTAGCGGCGGATGAGCAGTTCTTC	CASSYGLAADEQFF	TRBV6-2/TRBV6-3	TRBJ2-1	many	TRBD2
TGTGCCATCAGCAGTATGTCGGGGTCCTTAAGCATTCAGTACTTC	CAISSMSGSLSIQYF	TRBV10-3	TRBJ2-4	many	-
TGTGCCAGCAGCTTATGGGTTACGGGGAGCACAGATACGCAGTATTTT	CASSLWVTGSTDTQYF	TRBV7-2	TRBJ2-3	many	-
TGTGCCAGCAGGACGGGACGCATTCAGTACTTC	CASRTGRIQYF	TRBV2	TRBJ2-4	few	-